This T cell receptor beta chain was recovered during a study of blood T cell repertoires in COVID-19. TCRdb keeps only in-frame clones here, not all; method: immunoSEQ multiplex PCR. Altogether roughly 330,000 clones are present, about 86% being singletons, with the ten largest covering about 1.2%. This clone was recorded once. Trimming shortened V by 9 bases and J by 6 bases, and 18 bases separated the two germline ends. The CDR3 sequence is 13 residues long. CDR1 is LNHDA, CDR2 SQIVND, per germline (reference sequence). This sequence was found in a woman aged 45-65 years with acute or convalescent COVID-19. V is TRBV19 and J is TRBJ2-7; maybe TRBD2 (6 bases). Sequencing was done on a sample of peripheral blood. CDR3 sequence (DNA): TGTGCCAGAAGGGACTCCGGGATGGCCGAGCAGTACTTC. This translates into CARRDSGMAEQYF.